One TCR beta chain is described in this entry. Its antigen has not been determined. No base quality information exists; no much larger clone differs at one position. Each collaborating institution followed its own protocols to collect whole blood in K2EDTA tubes. For TCRbeta analysis, collaborators shipped samples as frozen whole blood, isolated PBMCs, or DNA extracted from either of those sample types. TCRbeta CDR3 regions were amplified from genomic DNA by means of the immunoSEQ Assay, a bias-controlled multiplex PCR. The published analysis was carried out like this. The number of nucleated cells in each sample was estimated by amplification of reference gene primers within the assay. To quantify the absolute abundance of each unique TCRbeta CDR3 rearrangement, sequence reads were collapsed and filtered. For each sample, productive Simpson clonality was calculated as the square root of Simpson's diversity index over productive rearrangements. TCRdb holds this immuneACCESS table with in-frame rearrangements only. Some clones are missing; in checked studies, unresolved V genes explain under half, and the rest has no known cause. V and J calls and clone size are as listed in that table; D and trimming were resolved from the DNA. The sample yields about 150,000 clones; approximately 88% were counted once. The top ten constitute 2.9% of the sample.

The source of the sample is a study of blood T cell repertoires in COVID-19 (TCRdb year 2020). Some background on the complete study: Samples covering the acute and convalescent phases of COVID-19 were provided by collaborators in the United States, Italy and Spain. The material from the prospective study consisted of cDNA or gDNA derived from T cells, B-cell-depleted T cells, or PBMCs. Deeply sampled blood TCRbeta repertoires from subjects exposed to, actively infected with, or recovered from COVID-19 were included in the dataset. The repertoires were released in a freely available public database intended as a resource for research on the immune response to SARS-CoV-2. Samples were obtained from the ongoing ImmuneRACE study (first 160 participants) and from some 1,200 subjects provided by 6 global collaborators. A de-identified subject ID, COVID-19 status, age in years and sex were almost always included in the sample metadata. Where available, HLA class I and class II types were obtained from metadata supplied by the sample provider rather than from assay-based typing. On the study overall, not on this receptor specifically: How much clinical and demographic metadata was included differed by source and by participant, and the metadata was provided uncurated.

This TCR derives from a woman aged 60-75 years with acute or convalescent COVID-19. The sequencing sample was made of peripheral blood.

The nucleotide sequence reads TGTGCCAGCACCCTAAGACAGGGGATGCATGGCTACACCTTC. This is translated as CASTLRQGMHGYTF. Here the chain combines TRBV6-5 and TRBJ1-2; 8 bases in the junction line up with TRBD1. Trimmed from V: 7 bases; trimmed from J: 6 bases; junction bases lacking a gene match: 10. The CDR3 starts with the cysteine, ends with the phenylalanine, and has 14 residues. Just the 42-base CDR3 DNA is kept, in frame starting at base 1. Based on the germline V gene, the CDR1 and CDR2 sequences are MNHEY and SVGAGI.